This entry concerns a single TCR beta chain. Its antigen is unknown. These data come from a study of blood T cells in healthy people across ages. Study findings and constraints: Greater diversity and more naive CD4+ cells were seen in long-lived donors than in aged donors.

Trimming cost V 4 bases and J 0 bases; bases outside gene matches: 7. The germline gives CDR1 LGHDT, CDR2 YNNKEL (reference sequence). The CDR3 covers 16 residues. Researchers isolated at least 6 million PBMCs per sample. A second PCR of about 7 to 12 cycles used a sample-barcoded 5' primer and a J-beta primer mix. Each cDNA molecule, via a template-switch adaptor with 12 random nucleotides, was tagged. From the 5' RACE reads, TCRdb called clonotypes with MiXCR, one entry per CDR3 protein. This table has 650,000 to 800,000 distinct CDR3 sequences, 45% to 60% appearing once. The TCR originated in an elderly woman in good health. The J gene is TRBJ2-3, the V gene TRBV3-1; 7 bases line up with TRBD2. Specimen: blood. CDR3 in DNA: TGTGCCAGCAGCCGCCCGGGACTACAAAGCACAGATACGCAGTATTTT. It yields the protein CASSRPGLQSTDTQYF.